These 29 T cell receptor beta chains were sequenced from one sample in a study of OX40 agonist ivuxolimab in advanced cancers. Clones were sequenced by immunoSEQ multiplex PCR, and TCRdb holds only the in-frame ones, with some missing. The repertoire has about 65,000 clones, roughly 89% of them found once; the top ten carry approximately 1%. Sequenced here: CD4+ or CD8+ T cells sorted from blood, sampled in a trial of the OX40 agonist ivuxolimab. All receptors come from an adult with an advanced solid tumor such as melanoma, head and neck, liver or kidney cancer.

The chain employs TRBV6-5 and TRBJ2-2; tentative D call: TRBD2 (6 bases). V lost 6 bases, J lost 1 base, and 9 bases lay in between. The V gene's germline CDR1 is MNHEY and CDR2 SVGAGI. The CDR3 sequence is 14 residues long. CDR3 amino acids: CASRGGWNTGELFF. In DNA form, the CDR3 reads TGTGCCAGCAGGGGAGGTTGGAACACCGGGGAGCTGTTTTTT.

CDR3 sequence (DNA): TGCGCCAGCAGCTTGGAGCCGGGGCGCCGGGAAAAACTGTTTTTT. Translating it yields CASSLEPGRREKLFF. V gene TRBV5-1 combines with J gene TRBJ1-4, with D perhaps matching TRBD1 (5 bases). Germline CDR1 and CDR2: SGHRS and YFSETQ. This CDR3 has 15 amino acids. The ends were cut back, 0 bases at V and 8 bases at J, with 14 bases in the middle.

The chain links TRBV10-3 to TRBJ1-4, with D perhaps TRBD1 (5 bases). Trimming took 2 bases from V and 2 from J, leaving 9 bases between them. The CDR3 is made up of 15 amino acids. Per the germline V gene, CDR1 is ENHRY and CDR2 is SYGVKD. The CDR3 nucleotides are TGTGCCATCAGTGAGGGGGGGACCACTAATGAAAAACTGTTTTTT. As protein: CAISEGGTTNEKLFF.

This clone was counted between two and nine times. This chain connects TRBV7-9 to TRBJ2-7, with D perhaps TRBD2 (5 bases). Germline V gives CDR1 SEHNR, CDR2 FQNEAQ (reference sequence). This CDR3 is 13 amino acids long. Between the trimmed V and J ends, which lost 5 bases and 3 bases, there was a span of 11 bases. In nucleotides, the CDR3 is TGTGCCAGCAGCACCGGCCGGGACTACGAGCAGTACTTC. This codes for CASSTGRDYEQYF.

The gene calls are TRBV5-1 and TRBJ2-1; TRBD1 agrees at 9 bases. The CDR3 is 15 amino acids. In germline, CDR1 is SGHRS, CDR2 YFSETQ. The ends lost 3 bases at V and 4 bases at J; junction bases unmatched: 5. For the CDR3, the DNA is TGCGCCAGCAGCTCCTCGGGACAGGGTTACAATGAGCAGTTCTTC. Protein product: CASSSSGQGYNEQFF.

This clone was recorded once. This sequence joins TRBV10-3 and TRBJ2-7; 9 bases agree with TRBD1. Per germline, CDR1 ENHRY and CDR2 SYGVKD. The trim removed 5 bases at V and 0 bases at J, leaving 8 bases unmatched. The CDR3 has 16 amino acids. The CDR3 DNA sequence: TGTGCCATCAGTCGAGCGGGGACAGGGAGCTCCTACGAGCAGTACTTC. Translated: CAISRAGTGSSYEQYF.

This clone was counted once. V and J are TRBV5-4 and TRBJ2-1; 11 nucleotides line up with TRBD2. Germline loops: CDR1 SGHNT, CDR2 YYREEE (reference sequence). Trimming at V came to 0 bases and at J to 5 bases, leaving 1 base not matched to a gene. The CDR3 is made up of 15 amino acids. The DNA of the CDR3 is TGTGCCAGCAGCTTGGTAGCGGGGGGGCACAATGAGCAGTTCTTC. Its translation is CASSLVAGGHNEQFF.

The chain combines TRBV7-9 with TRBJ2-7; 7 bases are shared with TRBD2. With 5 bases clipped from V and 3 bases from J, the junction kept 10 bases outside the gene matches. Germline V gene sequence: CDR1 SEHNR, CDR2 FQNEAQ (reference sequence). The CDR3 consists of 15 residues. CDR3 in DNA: TGTGCCAGCAGCCCACGGGGGGACCGACGCTACGAGCAGTACTTC. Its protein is CASSPRGDRRYEQYF.

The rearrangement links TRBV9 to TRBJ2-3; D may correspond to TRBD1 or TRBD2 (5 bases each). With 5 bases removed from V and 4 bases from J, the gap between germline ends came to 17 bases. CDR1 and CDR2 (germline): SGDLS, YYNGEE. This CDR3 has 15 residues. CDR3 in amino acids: CASSVAGTRADTQYF. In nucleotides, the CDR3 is TGTGCCAGCAGTGTCGCCGGGACCCGGGCAGATACGCAGTATTTT.

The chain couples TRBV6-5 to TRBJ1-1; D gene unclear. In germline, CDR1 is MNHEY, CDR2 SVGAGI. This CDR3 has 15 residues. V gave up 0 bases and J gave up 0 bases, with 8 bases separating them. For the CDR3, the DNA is TGTGCCAGCAGTTACTCGAGGGCAGTGAACACTGAAGCTTTCTTT. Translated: CASSYSRAVNTEAFF.

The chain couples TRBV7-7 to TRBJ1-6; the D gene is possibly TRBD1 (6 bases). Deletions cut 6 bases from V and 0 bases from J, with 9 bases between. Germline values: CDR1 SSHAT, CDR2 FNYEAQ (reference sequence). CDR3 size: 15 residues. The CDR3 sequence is CASRTGSSYNSPLHF. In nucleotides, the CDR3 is TGTGCCAGCAGAACAGGGAGCTCCTATAATTCACCCCTCCACTTT.

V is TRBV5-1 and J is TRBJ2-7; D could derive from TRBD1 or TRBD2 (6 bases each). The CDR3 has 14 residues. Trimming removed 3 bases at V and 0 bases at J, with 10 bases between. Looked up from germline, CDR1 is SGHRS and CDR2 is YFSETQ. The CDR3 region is CASSWGAASYEQYF. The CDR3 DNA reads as TGCGCCAGCAGCTGGGGGGCGGCCTCCTACGAGCAGTACTTC.

The CDR3, as DNA: TGTGCCAGCAGCCAATTTGGGCGCGGTGAGCAGTTCTTC. It encodes CASSQFGRGEQFF. The genes are TRBV14 and TRBJ2-1; D gene unclear. The germline V gene encodes CDR1 SGHDN and CDR2 FVKESK. This CDR3 is built from 13 residues. Trimming shortened V by 2 bases and J by 9 bases, and 11 bases separated the two germline ends.

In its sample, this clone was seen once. CDR3 amino acids: CASSLSRGDTGELFF. The CDR3 DNA reads TGTGCCAGCAGCCTGTCGCGGGGGGACACCGGGGAGCTGTTTTTT. The chain recombines TRBV16 with TRBJ2-2, with 8 bases matching TRBD2. In germline, CDR1 is KGHSY, CDR2 FQNENV. The CDR3 totals 15 residues. V was pared by 4 bases and J by 3 bases, with 4 bases of the junction left unmatched.

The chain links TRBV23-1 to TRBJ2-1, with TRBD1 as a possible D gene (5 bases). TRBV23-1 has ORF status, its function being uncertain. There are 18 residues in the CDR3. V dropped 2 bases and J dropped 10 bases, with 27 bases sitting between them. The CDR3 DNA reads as TGCGCCAGCAGTCAACTCACCGCGGCACCCGGACACTGCGAGGAGCAGTTCTTC. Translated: CASSQLTAAPGHCEEQFF.

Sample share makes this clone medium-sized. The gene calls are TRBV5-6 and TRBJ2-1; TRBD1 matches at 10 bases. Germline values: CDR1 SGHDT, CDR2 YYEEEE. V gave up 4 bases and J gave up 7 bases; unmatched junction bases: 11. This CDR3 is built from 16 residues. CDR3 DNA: TGTGCCAGCAGCCGGATGACAGGGGGCTCGAGTAATGAGCAGTTCTTC. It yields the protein CASSRMTGGSSNEQFF.

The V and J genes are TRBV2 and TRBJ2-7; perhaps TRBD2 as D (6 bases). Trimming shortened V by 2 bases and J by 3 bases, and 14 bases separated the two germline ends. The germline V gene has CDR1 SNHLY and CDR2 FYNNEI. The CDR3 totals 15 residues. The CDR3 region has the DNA TGTGCCAGCAGTGAAAATCTGGAGGGGTACTACGAGCAGTACTTC. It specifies CASSENLEGYYEQYF.

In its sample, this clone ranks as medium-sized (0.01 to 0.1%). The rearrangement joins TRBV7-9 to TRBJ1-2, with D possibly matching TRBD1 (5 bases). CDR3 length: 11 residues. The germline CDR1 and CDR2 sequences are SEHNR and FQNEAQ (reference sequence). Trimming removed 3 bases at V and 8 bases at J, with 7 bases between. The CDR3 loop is CASSLRGGYTF. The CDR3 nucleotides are TGTGCCAGCAGCTTGAGGGGCGGCTACACCTTC.

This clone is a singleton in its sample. The CDR3 spells CASLRTGDNEKLFF. The CDR3 DNA follows: TGCGCCAGCCTAAGGACAGGGGATAATGAAAAACTGTTTTTT. The gene calls are TRBV5-1 and TRBJ1-4; 9 bases agree with TRBD1. The CDR3 has 14 amino acids. After removal of 7 bases from V and 4 bases from J, the junction contained 5 bases not matched to a gene. Germline V gene data show CDR1 as SGHRS and CDR2 as YFSETQ.

The CDR3: CASSLGTDSNYGYTF. As DNA, the CDR3 is TGTGCCAGCAGCTTAGGGACTGATTCTAACTATGGCTACACCTTC. The chain couples TRBV5-4 to TRBJ1-2, with D tentatively TRBD1 (5 bases). Germline lookup yields CDR1 SGHNT and CDR2 YYREEE (reference sequence). The CDR3 is 15 residues long. Trimming shortened V by 2 bases and J by 0 bases, and 11 bases separated the two germline ends.

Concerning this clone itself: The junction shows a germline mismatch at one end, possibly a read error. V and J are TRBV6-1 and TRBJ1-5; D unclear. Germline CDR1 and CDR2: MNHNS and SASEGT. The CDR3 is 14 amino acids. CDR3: CASREGSGSQPQHF. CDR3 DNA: TGTGCCAGCAGGGAAGGGAGTGGGAGTCAGCCCCAGCATTTT.

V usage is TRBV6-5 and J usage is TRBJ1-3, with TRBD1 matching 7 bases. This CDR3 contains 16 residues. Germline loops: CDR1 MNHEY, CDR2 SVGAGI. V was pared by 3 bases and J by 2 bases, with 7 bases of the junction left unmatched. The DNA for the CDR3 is TGTGCCAGCAGTTATGGGCCTACAGGGGCTGGAAACACCATATATTTT. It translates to CASSYGPTGAGNTIYF.

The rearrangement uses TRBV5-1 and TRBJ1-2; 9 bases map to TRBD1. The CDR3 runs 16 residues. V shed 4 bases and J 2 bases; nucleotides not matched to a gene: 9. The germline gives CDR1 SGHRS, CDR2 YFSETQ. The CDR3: CASSPGQGRANYGYTF. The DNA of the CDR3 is TGCGCCAGCAGCCCGGGACAGGGAAGGGCAAACTATGGCTACACCTTC.

For the CDR3, the DNA is TGTGCCAGCAGTTCATATGCAGGAGTAAACTATGGCTACACCTTC. Protein sequence: CASSSYAGVNYGYTF. The V gene is TRBV6-1, the J gene TRBJ1-2; D remains ambiguous. The V and J ends lost 5 bases and 2 bases respectively, with 15 bases between them. CDR3 length: 15 residues. In germline, CDR1 is MNHNS, CDR2 SASEGT.

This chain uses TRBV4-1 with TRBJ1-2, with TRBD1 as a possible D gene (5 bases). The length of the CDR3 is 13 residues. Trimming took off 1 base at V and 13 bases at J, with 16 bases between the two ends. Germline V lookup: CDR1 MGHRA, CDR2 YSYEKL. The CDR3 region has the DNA TGCGCCAGCAGCCAAGGGTTAGAAGTCAGGGCCACCTTC. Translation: CASSQGLEVRATF.

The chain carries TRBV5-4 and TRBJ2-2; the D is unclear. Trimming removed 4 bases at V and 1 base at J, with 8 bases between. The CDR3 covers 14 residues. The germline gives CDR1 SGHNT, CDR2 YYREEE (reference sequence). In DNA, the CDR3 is TGTGCCAGCAGCGGTACACGGAACACCGGGGAGCTGTTTTTT. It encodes CASSGTRNTGELFF.

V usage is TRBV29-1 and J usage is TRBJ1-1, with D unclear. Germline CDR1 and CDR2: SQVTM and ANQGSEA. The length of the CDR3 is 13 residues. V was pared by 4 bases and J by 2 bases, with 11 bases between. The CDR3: CSVVAPRNTEAFF. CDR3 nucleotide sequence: TGCAGCGTTGTAGCTCCTCGTAACACTGAAGCTTTCTTT. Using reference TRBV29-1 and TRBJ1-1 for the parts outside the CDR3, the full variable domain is SAVISQKPSRDICQRGTSLTIQCQVDSQVTMMFWYRQQPGQSLTLIATANQGSEATYESGFVIDKFPISRPNLTFSTLTVSNMSPEDSSIYLCSVVAPRNTEAFFGQGTRLTVV.

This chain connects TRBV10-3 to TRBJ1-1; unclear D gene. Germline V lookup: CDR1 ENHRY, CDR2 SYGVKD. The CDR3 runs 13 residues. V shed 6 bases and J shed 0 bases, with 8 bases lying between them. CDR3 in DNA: TGTGCCATCAGGAAGACGGTGAACACTGAAGCTTTCTTT. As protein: CAIRKTVNTEAFF.

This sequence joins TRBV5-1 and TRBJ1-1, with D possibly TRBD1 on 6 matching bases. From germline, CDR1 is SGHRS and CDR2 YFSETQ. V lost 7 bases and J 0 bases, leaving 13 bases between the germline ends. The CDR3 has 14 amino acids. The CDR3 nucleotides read TGCGCCAGCGGTCGGGGGGCCATGAACACTGAAGCTTTCTTT. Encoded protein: CASGRGAMNTEAFF.